This TCR beta chain was identified in a study of T-cell reconstitution after alpha-beta-depleted transplantation in children. Construction of the TCRbeta library involved unique molecular identifiers. One entry per CDR3 protein, called by TCRdb with MiXCR from the PCR reads. The sample lists about 980,000 distinct CDR3 sequences; about 31% were seen once. Study-level results: Reportedly, only several hundred clones from non-depleted graft cells drove alpha-beta T-cell counts at about two months. Surviving recipient cells, namely T cells and thymic progenitors, were the source of high day-60 TCRbeta diversity in some patients. Diversity and T-cell counts at one year after transplant derived mostly from new T cells.

V lost 4 bases to trimming and J lost 6 bases, with 21 bases between them. Germline CDR1 LGHDT, CDR2 YNNKEL (reference sequence). The CDR3 consists of 16 residues. The sample holds a few counts of this clonotype. What it binds is unknown. The chain uses TRBV3-1 and TRBJ1-2; TRBD1 is a possible D gene (5 bases). The sequence was collected from a boy under two years old who had a stem cell transplant for SCID, so the T cells may come from the graft donor. The sample consisted of PBMCs, mostly from graft donor cells, taken 360 days after TCRalphabeta/CD19-depleted stem cell transplant. The chain's CDR3 is CASSPSRGRDEHGYTF. In DNA, the CDR3 is TGTGCCAGCAGCCCCTCACGGGGCAGGGATGAACATGGCTACACCTTC.